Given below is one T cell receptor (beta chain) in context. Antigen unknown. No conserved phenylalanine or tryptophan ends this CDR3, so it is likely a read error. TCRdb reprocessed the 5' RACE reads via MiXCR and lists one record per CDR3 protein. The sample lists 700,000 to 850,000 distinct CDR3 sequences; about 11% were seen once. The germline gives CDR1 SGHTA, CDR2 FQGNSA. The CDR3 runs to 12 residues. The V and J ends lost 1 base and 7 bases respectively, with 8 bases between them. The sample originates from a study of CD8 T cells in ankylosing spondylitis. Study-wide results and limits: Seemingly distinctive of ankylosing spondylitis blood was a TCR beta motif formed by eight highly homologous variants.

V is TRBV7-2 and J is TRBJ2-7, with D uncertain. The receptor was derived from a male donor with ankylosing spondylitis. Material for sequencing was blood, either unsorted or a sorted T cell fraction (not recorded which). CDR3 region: CASSLVKREQYI. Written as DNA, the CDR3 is TGTGCCAGCAGCTTAGTTAAGAGGGAGCAGTACATC.